The source of this T cell receptor (beta chain) is a study of beta chain features in type 1 diabetes. Study-level points and caveats: Short templates might get an advantage during PCR, and this would be equal in patients and controls.

V was clipped by 1 base and J by 2 bases, with 17 bases between them. Germline V gene sequence: CDR1 SGHTA, CDR2 FQGNSA. The CDR3 runs 17 residues. As concerns this clone: Its antigen is still unknown.

CD45RO/CCR7/CD25/CD127/CD95/CD27 separated CD4+ naive, central memory, regulatory and stem cell-like memory cells by sorting. Expressed TCRB transcripts were sequenced because the isolated RNA had all been reverse transcribed beforehand. Sequenced naive, central memory and regulatory T cell samples produced an average of around 4 million reads. Sequencing was performed with immunoSEQ multiplex PCR; in TCRdb, only in-frame clones are kept and a portion is missing. The sample lists hundreds of thousands of clones, roughly an eighth occurring once. The chain is built from TRBV7-2 and TRBJ2-5; D possibly corresponds to TRBD2 (6 bases). This sequence originates from a woman aged 40 to 50 in good health. Sequencing input: naive CD4+ T cells from blood. CDR3 sequence (DNA): TGTGCCAGCAGCTTAGTGACGGGGGAGGCAAGTCAAGAGACCCAGTACTTC. This encodes CASSLVTGEASQETQYF.